The clone carrying this TCR beta chain was seen at least ten times. The source of the sample is a study of early T cells in non-severe SARS-CoV-2 infection. Study-level information: It was bulk RNA from unsorted whole blood that was sequenced, and the chains were unpaired.

The CDR3 has 15 residues. V was trimmed by 4 bases and J by 5 bases, leaving 15 bases between them. Separate cDNA molecules each had unique molecular identifiers attached to them. TCRdb reprocessed the 5' RACE reads via MiXCR and lists one record per CDR3 protein. This sample has 100,000 to 130,000 distinct CDR3 sequences, with over 8.5% found just once. The sequenced sample consisted of whole blood. The chain couples TRBV12-3 or TRBV12-4 to TRBJ1-5, with D uncertain. This clonotype originated in an adult who was a healthcare worker with PCR-confirmed SARS-CoV-2 infection or an uninfected control (not recorded which). CDR3 protein: CASSSNWGKDQPQHF. In DNA, the CDR3 is TGTGCCAGCAGTTCAAATTGGGGTAAGGATCAGCCCCAGCATTTT.